This T cell receptor beta chain was recorded in a study of T cell changes during pregnancy in multiple sclerosis (dated by TCRdb to between 2018 and 2020). In the study overall: In women with multiple sclerosis, the researchers looked at how the T cell repertoire shifted as pregnancy progressed.

Library preparation used the immunoSEQ multiplex PCR assay. What TCRdb holds here is the immuneACCESS table cut down to in-frame rearrangements. Part of the clones is not present; checked against another copy, under half of the missing clones reflect an unresolved V gene, and the others are unexplained. The sample contains under 75,000 clones, roughly 89% of them found a single time. The leading ten clones occupy about 0.49% of the sample. The germline V gene specifies MGHRA as CDR1 and YSYEKL as CDR2. Reading from cysteine to phenylalanine, the CDR3 counts 18 amino acids. Left in the record is the CDR3 DNA by itself, 54 bases read in frame from the first base. V and J are trimmed by 7 bases and 3 bases, and the gene matches miss 10 bases of the junction. This clone was counted a few times. The specificity of this receptor is unknown. No base quality information exists; no much larger clone differs at one position.

The TCR originated in a female donor in good health, enrolled as a control in a pregnancy study. The sample here was CD4+ T cells from peripheral blood mononuclear cells, taken after pregnancy. The receptor chain draws on TRBV4-1 and TRBJ2-3, with 16 bases in between that match TRBD2. The CDR3 sequence is CASTKGLAGGQRTDTQYF. The nucleotide sequence reads as follows: TGCGCCAGCACCAAGGGACTAGCGGGGGGGCAGCGAACAGATACGCAGTATTTT.